The clone carrying this TCR beta chain appeared many times. Its antigen is still unknown. This sample stems from a study of HIV-infected patients and healthy controls. Alpha and beta constant-region primers primed reverse transcription of around 0.5 ug RNA. Separate chain-specific third strand synthesis with multiplexing indices produced the alpha and beta libraries. A 5' RACE adapter with a random hexamer and the SP2 primer site was joined to cDNA. Two random hexamers, added before amplification and joined, formed each molecule's 12-nucleotide barcode. TCRdb reprocessed the 5' RACE reads with MiXCR, giving one entry per CDR3 protein. This repertoire shows 17,000 or so distinct CDR3 sequences, 9.4% found once; its top ten account for approximately 5.1%. This CDR3 has 14 amino acids. Trimming cost V 4 bases and J 6 bases; bases outside gene matches: 3. Germline V gene lookup returns CDR1 SGHRS and CDR2 YFSETQ.

All unsorted peripheral T cells were captured because whole blood was used without fractionation. Study-level results: HIV-infected patients shared fewer CDR3 sequences between individuals than healthy controls. HIV-infected repertoires had significantly higher mean Gini indices than controls, possibly reflecting oligoclonality.

This sequence was found in an adult in good health. The sample comprised blood. The chain uses TRBV5-1 and TRBJ2-1, with 11 bases matching TRBD1. CDR3 coding DNA: TGCGCCAGCAGCCCGGGGACAGGGGGCAATGAGCAGTTCTTC. It is translated as CASSPGTGGNEQFF.